One sample yielded the 5 T cell receptor beta chains listed below, sequenced in a study of OX40 agonist ivuxolimab in advanced cancers. Method: immunoSEQ multiplex PCR; TCRdb's copy keeps in-frame clones and lacks some. The profile shows 65,000 to 95,000 clones, around 90% of them singletons. Sequenced here: CD4+ or CD8+ T cells sorted from blood, sampled in a trial of the OX40 agonist ivuxolimab. The receptor source for this set is an adult with an advanced solid tumor such as melanoma, head and neck, liver or kidney cancer.

This rearrangement joins TRBV7-3 to TRBJ2-7; a weak D match, TRBD2 (6 bases). Trimming pared 2 bases from V and 3 bases from J, leaving 11 bases between. From germline, CDR1 is SGHTA and CDR2 FQGTGA. The CDR3 consists of 14 residues. CDR3 sequence (DNA): TGTGCCAGCAGCTTACAAGCGGGCGACTACGAGCAGTACTTC. Its protein product is CASSLQAGDYEQYF.

V and J are TRBV20-1 and TRBJ2-5; D is undetermined. CDR3 length: 11 residues. Germline V gene sequence: CDR1 DFQATT, CDR2 SNEGSKA (reference sequence). Trimming took 3 bases from V and 5 from J, leaving 7 bases between them. The CDR3 sequence: CSASPRETQYF. CDR3 DNA sequence: TGCAGTGCTAGCCCAAGGGAGACCCAGTACTTC.

This sequence joins TRBV1 and TRBJ1-1; the table assigns TRBD1, which was not confirmed against the DNA. TRBV1 represents a pseudogene. The CDR3 runs 15 residues. The CDR3 region is CTSSLLDRGDTEAFF. CDR3 in DNA: TGCACCAGCAGCCTCCTGGACAGGGGAGATACTGAAGCTTTCTTT.

The chain carries TRBV5-1 and TRBJ2-7, with D possibly TRBD2 on 6 matching bases. The CDR3 is made up of 14 amino acids. Germline V gene data show CDR1 as SGHRS and CDR2 as YFSETQ. Trimming cost V 0 bases and J 12 bases, with 19 bases left between them. CDR3 sequence: CASSLEGLQKGGYF. DNA of the CDR3: TGCGCCAGCAGCTTGGAGGGACTCCAAAAGGGTGGGTACTTC.

This chain connects TRBV6-4 to TRBJ2-3; unclear D gene. Trimming took off 5 bases at V and 4 bases at J, with 10 bases between the two ends. The CDR3 spans 13 residues. Germline loops: CDR1 MRHNA, CDR2 SNTAGT. CDR3 residues: CASSPDAPDTQYF. The CDR3 DNA follows: TGTGCCAGCAGTCCAGATGCTCCAGATACGCAGTATTTT.